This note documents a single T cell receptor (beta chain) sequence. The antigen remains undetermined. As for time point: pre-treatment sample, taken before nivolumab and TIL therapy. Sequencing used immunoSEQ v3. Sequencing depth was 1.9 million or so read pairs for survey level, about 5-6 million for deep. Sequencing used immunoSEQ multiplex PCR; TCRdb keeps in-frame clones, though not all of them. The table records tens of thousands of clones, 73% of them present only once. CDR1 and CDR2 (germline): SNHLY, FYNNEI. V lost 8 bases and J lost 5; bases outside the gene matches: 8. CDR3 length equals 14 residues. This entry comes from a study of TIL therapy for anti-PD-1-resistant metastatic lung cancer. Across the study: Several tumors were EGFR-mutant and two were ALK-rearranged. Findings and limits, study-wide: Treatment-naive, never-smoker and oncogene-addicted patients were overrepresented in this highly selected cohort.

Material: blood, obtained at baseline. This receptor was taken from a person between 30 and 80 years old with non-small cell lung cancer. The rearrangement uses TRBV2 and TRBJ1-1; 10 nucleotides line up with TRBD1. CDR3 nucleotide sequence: TGTGCCAGCTGGGCGGACAGGGGGTTTACTGAAGCTTTCTTT. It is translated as CASWADRGFTEAFF.